This T cell receptor beta chain emerged from a study of T cell repertoires in cytomegalovirus infection. Whole-study results and caveats: Carriers of CMV and the relevant HLA type were discriminated by public TCR beta frequency.

The CDR3 spans 15 residues. J lost 1 base, V lost 9 bases, and 7 bases had no gene match. Germline V CDR1 and CDR2: SGHTA, FQGNSA. One entry per CDR3 protein, called by TCRdb with MiXCR from the reads. The top ten clones hold about 20% of a sample with 200,000 to 250,000 distinct CDR3 sequences, roughly 20% of them seen once. On this clonotype: What it recognizes is unknown. A much more abundant neighbour one base away suggests this may be a read error.

The chain employs TRBV7-2 and TRBJ2-2, with 8 bases that match TRBD1. The sample taken for sequencing was CD8+ T cells from PBMCs. The sequence was collected from a human donor in good health (CMV status not recorded). Some clones in this sample may be carry-over from other donors' samples. The CDR3 DNA follows: TGTGCCAGGAGCCGGACAGGGATGAACACCGGGGAGCTGTTTTTT. Residues: CARSRTGMNTGELFF.